The T cell receptor (beta chain) under discussion was sequenced for a study of T cell clonality in common variable immunodeficiency. Findings and caveats of the study: Common variable immunodeficiency TCR beta sequences reportedly had fewer deletions and N-nucleotide insertions.

In this sample, this clone turned up many times. What it binds is unknown. Read coverage stops 3 residues before the CDR3 terminus; the germline J gene supplies the remainder. Patients and controls were mostly of Caucasian heritage. The V and J ends lost 5 bases and 2 bases, in that order; junction bases with no gene match: 10. The CDR3 runs 15 residues. Germline CDR1 DFQATT, CDR2 SNEGSKA (reference sequence). Equal genomic DNA amounts from CVID and control samples were sequenced. The table came from immunoSEQ multiplex PCR; TCRdb's copy has only in-frame clones and leaves some out. This sample has approximately 30,000 clones, each found more than once.

The sequence came from a human donor with common variable immunodeficiency. The V call is TRBV20-1, the J call TRBJ2-5, with 8 positions matching TRBD1. The sample taken for sequencing was peripheral blood mononuclear cells. CDR3 DNA, as far as it was read: TGCAGTGCTGGGCAGGGGGCCGGATTACAAGAGACC. This codes for CSAGQGAGLQET. The whole CDR3 reads CSAGQGAGLQETQYF.